The 14 T cell receptor beta chains below were found in one sample sequenced in a study of immune cell composition in non-small cell lung cancer. Sequencing used immunoSEQ multiplex PCR; TCRdb keeps in-frame clones, though not all of them. The sample holds thousands of clones, 70% to 80% seen once. The normal lung sample lay at least 3 cm, and maximally far, from the tumour. The sample comprised non-adjacent lung tissue. These receptors were taken from a human donor with non-small cell lung cancer.

The CDR3 loop is CASSLELFSGNTIYF. The CDR3 nucleotides read TGTGCCAGCAGCTTGGAGCTCTTCTCTGGAAACACCATATATTTT. V and J are TRBV5-5 and TRBJ1-3, with D uncertain. Trimming took 0 bases from V and 0 from J, leaving 7 bases between them. From germline, CDR1 is SGHKS and CDR2 YYEKEE (reference sequence). This CDR3 is built from 15 residues.

This clone showed up just a few times. The gene calls are TRBV5-4 and TRBJ1-2, with D uncertain. The ends were cut back, 3 bases at V and 4 bases at J, with 16 bases in the middle. Germline assignment: CDR1 SGHNT and CDR2 YYREEE (reference sequence). CDR3 length equals 15 residues. CDR3 sequence reads: CASSSPAPGIYGYTF. CDR3 sequence (DNA): TGTGCCAGCAGCTCCCCAGCACCAGGCATCTATGGCTACACCTTC. Full variable domain (rest looked up from reference TRBV5-4 and TRBJ1-2): ETGVTQSPTHLIKTRGQQVTLRCSSQSGHNTVSWYQQALGQGPQFIFQYYREEENGRGNFPPRFSGLQFPNYSSELNVNALELDDSALYLCASSSPAPGIYGYTFGSGTRLTVV.

Only a few counts were recorded for this clone. This chain links TRBV27 with TRBJ1-4; TRBD1 matches at 7 bases. The CDR3 loop spans 12 amino acids. Germline CDR1 is MNHEY and CDR2 is SMNVEV (reference sequence). Trimming took 4 bases from V and 15 from J; bases not matched to a gene: 8. The CDR3 region is CASSSLTGLVFF. CDR3 nucleotides: TGTGCCAGCAGTTCCCTGACAGGGTTGGTGTTTTTT.

This clone was counted a few times. The rearrangement links TRBV5-4 to TRBJ1-1, with 9 positions matching TRBD1. CDR1 and CDR2 from the germline V gene are SGHNT and YYREEE (reference sequence). The CDR3 is 14 residues long. J lost 8 bases, V lost 4 bases, and 9 bases had no gene match. The CDR3 DNA follows: TGTGCCAGCAGCGCCCTGGACAGGGGACCCGAAGCTTTCTTT. As protein: CASSALDRGPEAFF.

The chain is built from TRBV7-2 and TRBJ2-5; a possible D gene is TRBD2 (6 bases). The germline CDR1 and CDR2 sequences are SGHTA and FQGNSA. V shed 0 bases and J shed 2 bases, with 10 bases lying between them. This CDR3 is 15 amino acids long. The CDR3 coding sequence is TGTGCCAGCAGCTTAGCGTTAGGGAGGCAAGAGACCCAGTACTTC. Translation gives CASSLALGRQETQYF.

The chain joins TRBV2 to TRBJ1-2; 7 positions agree with TRBD1. Germline V gene data show CDR1 as SNHLY and CDR2 as FYNNEI. The trim removed 5 bases at V and 4 bases at J, leaving 4 bases unmatched. The CDR3 runs 13 residues. DNA for the CDR3: TGTGCCAGCAGTCGGGGACAGCTCTATGGCTACACCTTC. This encodes CASSRGQLYGYTF.

The chain employs TRBV11-2 and TRBJ2-1; TRBD2 matches at 12 bases. The CDR3 has 17 residues. The germline gives CDR1 SGHAT, CDR2 FQNNGV. V shed 0 bases and J 10 bases; nucleotides not matched to a gene: 10. In DNA form, the CDR3 reads TGTGCCAGCAGCTTAGAATTTCGTCTAGCGGGGGGGCCAGAGCAGTTCTTC. As protein: CASSLEFRLAGGPEQFF.

The chain employs TRBV27 and TRBJ1-1; D is possibly TRBD1 (5 bases). The V gene lost 3 bases and the J gene lost 11 bases, with 10 bases spanning the gap. Per germline, CDR1 MNHEY and CDR2 SMNVEV (reference sequence). The CDR3 length is 11 residues. CDR3 protein: CASSFLGRAFF. In DNA form, the CDR3 reads TGTGCCAGCAGTTTCCTGGGGCGGGCTTTCTTT.

This chain joins TRBV4-1 and TRBJ2-7; 10 nucleotides align to TRBD1. Germline trimming cut 2 bases from V and 2 bases from J; bases unmatched to any gene: 3. The CDR3 has 15 amino acids. Germline V gene lookup returns CDR1 MGHRA and CDR2 YSYEKL. CDR3 coding DNA: TGCGCCAGCAGCCAATCGGGGACAGGGGCCTACGAGCAGTACTTC. Amino acid sequence: CASSQSGTGAYEQYF.

The genes are TRBV7-9 and TRBJ2-7, with a possible D match to TRBD2 (5 bases). Germline V CDR1 and CDR2: SEHNR, FQNEAQ (reference sequence). V dropped 6 bases and J dropped 7 bases, with 19 bases sitting between them. This CDR3 spans 14 amino acids. The CDR3 coding sequence is TGTGCCAGCAGACCCGGCGTAAGTTCGGGGGAGCAGTACTTC. Its protein product is CASRPGVSSGEQYF.

The V call is TRBV6-5, the J call TRBJ1-1, with D tentatively TRBD1 (5 bases). Germline values: CDR1 MNHEY, CDR2 SVGAGI. The V and J ends lost 5 bases and 4 bases respectively, with 14 bases between them. The CDR3 covers 14 residues. The CDR3 sequence is CASSLQRGGTEAFF. In DNA, the CDR3 is TGTGCCAGCAGTCTTCAAAGGGGAGGCACTGAAGCTTTCTTT.

The CDR3 protein is CASRQQGNTEAFF. The CDR3 bases are TGTGCCAGCAGGCAACAGGGTAACACTGAAGCTTTCTTT. J is TRBJ1-1 and V is TRBV6-1; TRBD1 might be the D (6 bases). The V end lost 6 bases, the J end lost 2 bases, and 10 bases lay between the germline ends. This CDR3 contains 13 residues. The germline gives CDR1 MNHNS, CDR2 SASEGT.

This chain uses TRBV6-1 with TRBJ1-2, with 7 bases aligning to TRBD1. There are 13 residues in the CDR3. The junction had 3 bases not matched to a gene; V was cut back by 6 bases and J by 2 bases. Germline CDR1 and CDR2: MNHNS and SASEGT. The CDR3 DNA follows: TGTGCCAGCAGCCTGACAGGGAACTATGGCTACACCTTC. This translates into CASSLTGNYGYTF.

The chain carries TRBV4-1 and TRBJ1-1, with D perhaps matching TRBD1 (5 bases). V was clipped by 5 bases and J by 5 bases, with 15 bases between them. The germline V gene has CDR1 MGHRA and CDR2 YSYEKL. CDR3 length: 14 amino acids. The CDR3 reads CASSSREGRTEAFF. CDR3 DNA sequence: TGCGCCAGCAGCAGCCGGGAGGGGAGGACTGAAGCTTTCTTT.